This T cell receptor beta chain was recorded in a study of control samples from healthy donors and cancer patients. The assay was immunoSEQ multiplex PCR, and TCRdb's table has in-frame clones only and misses some. In the table there are 90,000 to 100,000 clones, around 80% of which are singletons. Per the germline V gene, CDR1 is LGHDT and CDR2 is YNNKEL (reference sequence). The CDR3 covers 14 residues. V lost 0 bases, J lost 9 bases, and 12 bases lay in between. The rearrangement links TRBV3-1 (or the pseudogene TRBV3-2) to TRBJ2-1; D not certain. The sequencing sample was made of blood. The receptor's source is a man between 60 and 75 years old in good health. The CDR3 DNA reads TGTGCCAGCAGCCAAGACCGCTTCAAGGGTGAGCAGTTCTTC. Its protein is CASSQDRFKGEQFF.